These 23 T cell receptor beta chains share one sample of origin, sequenced in a study of cytomegalovirus exposure and HLA in healthy donors. Researchers ran the PCR with 60 Vbeta and 13 Jbeta primers. Only in-frame clones appear in the TCRdb table, and some are missing; sequencing was by immunoSEQ multiplex PCR. The table includes some 99,000 clones, approximately 76% detected once. The sequencing sample was made of PBMCs. These receptors came from a woman between 45 and 65 years old in good health and CMV-seropositive.

This clone showed up just once. J is TRBJ2-1 and V is TRBV10-2, with 10 bases that match TRBD1. This CDR3 region has 15 residues. Unmatched junction bases numbered 9, after V lost 6 bases and J lost 7 bases. CDR1 and CDR2 from the germline V gene are WSHSY and SAAADI. CDR3 protein: CASREPGQGLNEQFF. DNA for the CDR3: TGCGCCAGCAGGGAACCGGGACAGGGGTTAAATGAGCAGTTCTTC.

The chain couples TRBV5-4 to TRBJ1-2, with a tentative D call TRBD1 (6 bases). There are 15 residues in the CDR3. Trimming took off 4 bases at V and 5 bases at J, with 18 bases between the two ends. Looked up from germline, CDR1 is SGHNT and CDR2 is YYREEE (reference sequence). Here the CDR3 DNA reads TGTGCCAGCAGCCAGAAGATAGGGGGGGGTTATGGCTACACCTTC. It encodes CASSQKIGGGYGYTF.

The chain recombines TRBV21-1 with TRBJ2-7; the listed D gene, TRBD2, was not tested against the DNA. TRBV21-1 is listed as a pseudogene. The CDR3 contains 14 residues. The CDR3 coding sequence is TGTGCCAGCAGCGTACGACGGAGCCCCTACGAGCAGTACTTC. It yields the protein CASSVRRSPYEQYF.

The DNA for the CDR3 is TGTGCCAGCAGAAAGCCGAACACCGGGGAGCTGTTTTTT. Translated, it gives CASRKPNTGELFF. This rearrangement joins TRBV6-1 to TRBJ2-2; D gene uncertain. Trimming removed 6 bases at V and 0 bases at J, with 5 bases between. The CDR3 totals 13 residues. Germline V CDR1 and CDR2: MNHNS, SASEGT.

The gene calls are TRBV14 and TRBJ2-5; D ambiguous. Trimming cost V 0 bases and J 2 bases, with 10 bases left between them. The germline CDR1 and CDR2 sequences are SGHDN and FVKESK. The CDR3 length is 15 residues. CDR3 nucleotides: TGTGCCAGCAGCCAAGAAAGGCAGGCTCAAGAGACCCAGTACTTC. Residues: CASSQERQAQETQYF. Full variable domain (remainder filled in from reference TRBV14 and TRBJ2-5): EAGVTQFPSHSVIEKGQTVTLRCDPISGHDNLYWYRRVMGKEIKFLLHFVKESKQDESGMPNNRFLAERTGGTYSTLKVQPAELEDSGVYFCASSQERQAQETQYFGPGTRLLVL.

This clone came up once. This chain uses TRBV10-3 with TRBJ1-1; the match to TRBD1 covers 9 bases. Germline CDR1 ENHRY, CDR2 SYGVKD. The J segment lost 2 bases and the V segment lost 6 bases, leaving 4 bases of the junction unmatched. CDR3 size: 14 residues. The DNA for the CDR3 is TGTGCCATCAGGGGACAGGGCGAAAACACTGAAGCTTTCTTT. Translated: CAIRGQGENTEAFF.

The chain's CDR3 is CASSMGRNTEAFF. The CDR3, as DNA: TGTGCCAGTAGTATGGGCCGGAACACTGAAGCTTTCTTT. The chain joins TRBV19 to TRBJ1-1; D uncertain. CDR1 is LNHDA, CDR2 SQIVND, per germline (reference sequence). This CDR3 has 13 amino acids. Trimming stripped 3 bases from V and 1 base from J, with 6 bases between.

The rearrangement uses TRBV5-4 and TRBJ2-1, with D perhaps TRBD1 (6 bases). V lost 2 bases, J lost 0 bases, and 9 bases lay in between. This CDR3 is 15 amino acids long. Germline loops: CDR1 SGHNT, CDR2 YYREEE (reference sequence). The CDR3 spells CASSFAQGSYNEQFF. For the CDR3, the DNA is TGTGCCAGCAGCTTTGCACAGGGCTCCTACAATGAGCAGTTCTTC.

The J gene is TRBJ2-1, the V gene TRBV9, with D possibly TRBD2 on 5 matching bases. The CDR3 runs 15 residues. Trimming stripped 0 bases from V and 5 bases from J, with 12 bases between. Germline assignment: CDR1 SGDLS and CDR2 YYNGEE. CDR3 protein: CASSVDGRGNNEQFF. CDR3 DNA: TGTGCCAGCAGCGTAGATGGCAGAGGGAACAATGAGCAGTTCTTC.

The sample holds a few counts of this clone. The rearrangement joins TRBV11-3 to TRBJ1-3; 9 positions agree with TRBD1. The CDR3 contains 17 residues. Per the germline V gene, CDR1 is SGHNT and CDR2 is YENEEA. Losses at the gene ends were 2 bases for V and 4 bases for J; bases not matched to a gene: 9. The CDR3 nucleotides are TGTGCCAGCAGCTTAATAGGGGGACAGGGAACGGGAAACACCATATATTTT. This gives the protein CASSLIGGQGTGNTIYF.

J is TRBJ2-1 and V is TRBV11-3; 7 bases are shared with TRBD1. Germline CDR1 reads SGHNT; CDR2 reads YENEEA. The length of the CDR3 is 16 residues. The V gene end was trimmed by 1 base and the J gene end by 9 bases; junction bases not matched to a gene: 12. CDR3 DNA: TGTGCCAGCAGCTTAGGGGTTGGGGACAGAATAAGTGAGCAGTTCTTC. Amino acids: CASSLGVGDRISEQFF.

The rearrangement links TRBV7-9 to TRBJ2-1; 7 positions match TRBD1. This CDR3 has 15 residues. CDR1 SEHNR and CDR2 FQNEAQ come from the germline V gene (reference sequence). The ends lost 0 bases at V and 7 bases at J; junction bases unmatched: 6. CDR3 sequence (DNA): TGTGCCAGCAGCTTAGCGCCGACAGGGAGTAATGAGCAGTTCTTC. Encoded protein: CASSLAPTGSNEQFF.

J is TRBJ2-5 and V is TRBV6-1, with D possibly TRBD1 on 5 matching bases. The tail of the sequence fits TRBJ2-7 better, so the J call may be wrong. Germline CDR1 MNHNS, CDR2 SASEGT. The CDR3 is made up of 14 amino acids. CDR3 sequence reads: CASVNRRQGGEQYF. The CDR3 bases are TGTGCCAGCGTCAATCGCCGGCAGGGTGGCGAGCAGTACTTC.

This chain uses TRBV19 with TRBJ2-1; 7 bases map to TRBD2. The CDR3 extends over 14 amino acids. Germline trimming cut 7 bases from V and 7 bases from J; bases unmatched to any gene: 10. Germline V gene lookup returns CDR1 LNHDA and CDR2 SQIVND (reference sequence). As DNA, the CDR3 is TGTGCCAGTACCCTAGCGGAAGTTGCGAATGAGCAGTTCTTC. This codes for CASTLAEVANEQFF.

V and J are TRBV9 and TRBJ1-1; 7 bases match TRBD1. The CDR3 sequence is 13 residues long. CDR1 is SGDLS and CDR2 is YYNGEE in the germline V gene. The J segment lost 0 bases and the V segment lost 7 bases, leaving 3 bases of the junction unmatched. In DNA form, the CDR3 reads TGTGCCAGCCCACAGGGGCTGAACACTGAAGCTTTCTTT. As protein: CASPQGLNTEAFF.

The chain uses TRBV20-1 and TRBJ2-1; tentatively, D is TRBD2 (5 bases). V gave up 7 bases and J gave up 8 bases, with 6 bases separating them. CDR3 length: 9 residues. The germline V gene encodes CDR1 DFQATT and CDR2 SNEGSKA (reference sequence). The CDR3 bases are TGCAGTGTGGGAGATGAGCAGTTCTTC. This sequence encodes CSVGDEQFF.

The CDR3 sequence: CASSQDLQGATEAFF. The CDR3 DNA follows: TGCGCCAGCAGCCAAGATTTACAGGGGGCGACTGAAGCTTTCTTT. V gene TRBV4-3 combines with J gene TRBJ1-1; 9 positions agree with TRBD1. Germline V gives CDR1 LGHNA, CDR2 YSLEER. This CDR3 comprises 15 residues. V lost 0 bases to trimming and J lost 5 bases; unmatched junction nucleotides: 4.

On this clone itself: At the DNA level, this CDR3 is encoded by other sequences in the same sample as well. J is TRBJ1-2 and V is TRBV9; TRBD1 might be the D (6 bases). V lost 1 base and J lost 2, with 6 bases in between. Germline V gene sequence: CDR1 SGDLS, CDR2 YYNGEE. The length of the CDR3 is 13 residues. CDR3 residues: CASSVTGNYGYTF. DNA of the CDR3: TGTGCCAGCAGCGTAACAGGGAACTATGGCTACACCTTC.

This sequence joins TRBV29-1 and TRBJ2-1; the match to TRBD1 covers 7 bases. With V trimmed by 4 bases and J by 10 bases, 7 bases remained unmatched. Germline values: CDR1 SQVTM, CDR2 ANQGSEA. The CDR3 consists of 12 residues. The CDR3 loop reads CSVGRQGWEQFF. The CDR3 bases are TGCAGCGTTGGCCGACAGGGCTGGGAGCAGTTCTTC.

This clone was seen a handful of times. V gene TRBV27 combines with J gene TRBJ2-7; 15 nucleotides agree with TRBD2. J gave up 5 bases and V 2 bases, and 1 base lay outside the gene matches. Per germline, CDR1 MNHEY and CDR2 SMNVEV (reference sequence). The CDR3 has 15 amino acids. CDR3 protein: CASSLGTSGRNEQYF. For the CDR3, the DNA is TGTGCCAGCAGTTTAGGGACTAGCGGGAGGAACGAGCAGTACTTC.

This clone occurred a few times. This specimen includes other DNA sequences encoding the same CDR3. The rearrangement links TRBV5-6 to TRBJ2-1; 7 bases line up with TRBD1. V trimming: 0 bases; J trimming: 1 base; junction bases outside the gene matches: 1. Germline values: CDR1 SGHDT, CDR2 YYEEEE. CDR3 length: 15 residues. CDR3 loop: CASSLGDRSYNEQFF. CDR3 bases: TGTGCCAGCAGCTTGGGGGACAGATCCTACAATGAGCAGTTCTTC.

The chain joins TRBV19 to TRBJ1-5, with D perhaps matching TRBD1 (5 bases). This CDR3 region has 15 residues. Trimming cost V 9 bases and J 0 bases, with 15 bases left between them. CDR1 LNHDA and CDR2 SQIVND come from the germline V gene (reference sequence). The CDR3 is CASRQGSRSNQPQHF. The CDR3 DNA reads as TGTGCCAGCCGTCAGGGTTCACGTAGCAATCAGCCCCAGCATTTT.

This chain connects TRBV2 to TRBJ2-7, with 14 positions matching TRBD2. Per germline, CDR1 SNHLY and CDR2 FYNNEI. V shed 6 bases, J shed 6 bases, and the junction held 10 bases outside the gene matches. The CDR3 contains 16 residues. CDR3 nucleotide sequence: TGTGCCAGCAGGGGTCCACGGGGGACTAGCGGGAGCGAGCAGTACTTC. Its translation: CASRGPRGTSGSEQYF.